This passage covers 23 T cell receptor beta chains from one sample sequenced in a study of vaccination and CD4 T cells after COVID-19. An Oncomine TCR Beta short-read assay was used to sequence the DNA from cultured CD4+ T cells. One entry per CDR3 protein, called by TCRdb with MiXCR from the PCR reads. The sample consists of around 15,000 distinct CDR3 sequences, 65% to 85% of them appearing once. For these receptors, no antigen is known. Described treatment: roughly 10-day PBMC culture with coronavirus spike peptide pools or control peptides (ViraFEST assay). The sample in question was CD4+ T cells from blood, cultured in vitro, obtained after SARS-CoV-2 vaccination. The receptors shown here come from a human donor who received a COVID-19 vaccine.

The chain is built from TRBV11-3 and TRBJ2-3; TRBD2 agrees at 13 bases. Looked up from germline, CDR1 is SGHNT and CDR2 is YENEEA. CDR3 length equals 16 residues. The V segment lost 5 bases and the J segment 2 bases; nucleotides outside the gene matches: 4. CDR3 sequence (DNA): TGTGCCAGCAGCAAAGGACTAGCGGGGGACACAGATACGCAGTATTTT. It codes for CASSKGLAGDTDTQYF.

This clonotype was recorded a few times. The rearrangement links TRBV7-8 to TRBJ2-3; D possibly matches TRBD1 or TRBD2 (7 bases each). Trimming stripped 1 base from V and 6 bases from J, with 17 bases between. CDR3 size: 16 residues. The germline V gene has CDR1 SGHVS and CDR2 FQNEAQ. The CDR3 spells CASSLVQGGPVDTQYF. For the CDR3, the DNA is TGTGCCAGCAGCTTAGTTCAGGGGGGGCCCGTCGATACGCAGTATTTT.

This clonotype was observed a handful of times. This chain connects TRBV15 to TRBJ1-1, with D maybe TRBD1 (5 bases). With 0 bases removed from V and 11 bases from J, the gap between germline ends came to 13 bases. The CDR3 runs to 13 residues. In germline, CDR1 is LNHNV, CDR2 YYDKDF (reference sequence). The CDR3: CATSRDLWGFAFF. CDR3 coding DNA: TGTGCCACCAGCAGAGATTTATGGGGGTTTGCTTTCTTT. The whole variable domain, filled in from reference TRBV15 and TRBJ1-1, reads DAMVIQNPRYQVTQFGKPVTLSCSQTLNHNVMYWYQQKSSQAPKLLFHYYDKDFNNEADTPDNFQSRRPNTSFCFLDIRSPGLGDTAMYLCATSRDLWGFAFFGQGTRLTVV.

Worth noting for this clonotype: The DNA is left out, because the CDR3 cannot be placed on it with certainty; the CDR3 is given as TCRdb lists it. The chain links TRBV5-1 to TRBJ1-1; TRBD1, the table's D call, lacks a check against the DNA. Germline CDR1 reads SGHRS; CDR2 reads YFSETQ. The CDR3 is 23 amino acids in total, end residues counted. CDR3 loop: CASSLAWTYEQYFGPGMNTEAFF.

There are a few counts of this clonotype. Here the CDR3 reads CASSPTGVGTEAFF. DNA for the CDR3: TGTGCCAGCAGTCCAACAGGGGTTGGCACTGAAGCTTTCTTT. The chain recombines TRBV12-3 or TRBV12-4 with TRBJ1-1; 7 bases fit TRBD1. The CDR3 is 14 residues long. The J segment lost 4 bases and the V segment lost 5 bases, leaving 7 bases of the junction unmatched.

This clonotype was counted only a few times. The rearrangement links TRBV14 to TRBJ1-2; D ambiguous. The germline CDR1 and CDR2 sequences are SGHDN and FVKESK. Trimming removed 3 bases at V and 6 bases at J, with 11 bases between. The CDR3 loop spans 13 amino acids. CDR3 residues: CASSQTSADGYTF. The CDR3 DNA is TGTGCCAGCAGCCAGACCTCAGCAGATGGCTACACCTTC.

Only one count was recorded for this clonotype. The rearrangement joins TRBV20-1 to TRBJ1-6; D not resolved. This CDR3 has 11 residues. Germline V CDR1 and CDR2: DFQATT, SNEGSKA (reference sequence). Trimming cost V 0 bases and J 7 bases, with 1 base left between them. This chain's CDR3 is CSARENSPLHF. CDR3 nucleotides: TGCAGTGCTAGAGAGAATTCACCCCTCCACTTT.

The chain has TRBV19 and TRBJ1-1, with unresolved D. The CDR3 covers 15 residues. V lost 3 bases to trimming and J lost 3 bases, with 14 bases between them. In germline, CDR1 is LNHDA, CDR2 SQIVND (reference sequence). DNA of the CDR3: TGTGCCAGTAGTATTAGTTGGGTGGGCGACACTGAAGCTTTCTTT. It yields the protein CASSISWVGDTEAFF.

The chain carries TRBV7-6 and TRBJ1-3, with a possible D match to TRBD1 (5 bases). The V gene lost 0 bases and the J gene lost 9 bases, with 9 bases spanning the gap. CDR3 length: 13 amino acids. Germline CDR1 and CDR2: SGHVS and FNYEAQ. CDR3 nucleotides: TGTGCCAGCAGCTTAGCGGGGGGGTCCACCATATATTTT. The encoded protein is CASSLAGGSTIYF.

V gene TRBV6-1 combines with J gene TRBJ2-5, with 7 bases matching TRBD1. J lost 5 bases, V lost 7 bases, and 10 bases had no gene match. Per germline, CDR1 MNHNS and CDR2 SASEGT. The CDR3 has 14 residues. The CDR3, as DNA: TGTGCCAGCAAGACAGGGTCCGGCGTTGAGACCCAGTACTTC. It is translated as CASKTGSGVETQYF.

This clonotype was seen a single time. The V gene is TRBV20-1, the J gene TRBJ1-4, with TRBD1 matching 8 bases. The germline V gene encodes CDR1 DFQATT and CDR2 SNEGSKA (reference sequence). V was pared by 1 base and J by 3 bases, with 7 bases of the junction left unmatched. The CDR3 consists of 16 residues. The DNA for the CDR3 is TGCAGTGCTAGAGGGACAGGGTCGGTTGCTAATGAAAAACTGTTTTTT. Translating gives CSARGTGSVANEKLFF.

Only one count was recorded for this clonotype. The rearrangement joins TRBV9 to TRBJ1-2; D not resolved. The V end was cut by 4 bases, the J end by 0 bases, with 4 bases between. Germline loops: CDR1 SGDLS, CDR2 YYNGEE. This CDR3 comprises 12 residues. The CDR3 nucleotides are TGTGCCAGCAGCCGGTCTAACTATGGCTACACCTTC. It codes for CASSRSNYGYTF.

This clonotype was detected only a few times. This rearrangement joins TRBV30 to TRBJ2-2; 13 bases are shared with TRBD2. J lost 6 bases, V lost 0 bases, and 1 base had no gene match. The CDR3 runs 15 residues. The germline V gene has CDR1 GTSNPN and CDR2 SVGIG (reference sequence). The CDR3 spells CAWSVTSGGAGELFF. The CDR3 DNA follows: TGTGCCTGGAGTGTCACTAGCGGGGGGGCCGGGGAGCTGTTTTTT.

This chain uses TRBV19 with TRBJ1-1; D gene uncertain. Trimming stripped 4 bases from V and 1 base from J, with 13 bases between. Germline V gives CDR1 LNHDA, CDR2 SQIVND (reference sequence). The CDR3 loop spans 15 amino acids. CDR3 nucleotide sequence: TGTGCCAGTAGTACTCGACCTCCAGCGAACACTGAAGCTTTCTTT. This encodes CASSTRPPANTEAFF.

The gene calls are TRBV20-1 and TRBJ2-7; D is tentatively TRBD1 or TRBD2 (5 bases each). Germline assignment: CDR1 DFQATT and CDR2 SNEGSKA (reference sequence). The CDR3 is 16 residues long. Trimming stripped 6 bases from V and 1 base from J, with 22 bases between. The CDR3 nucleotides are TGCAGTGCCAGTCCGGGACCGAAAGGGGATTCCTACGAGCAGTACTTC. This gives the protein CSASPGPKGDSYEQYF.

The chain joins TRBV7-2 to TRBJ2-7; D uncertain. V gave up 4 bases and J gave up 1 base, with 5 bases separating them. The CDR3 contains 12 residues. The V gene's germline CDR1 is SGHTA and CDR2 FQGNSA. The CDR3 DNA reads TGTGCCAGCAGCTCCACTTCCTACGAGCAGTACTTC. Encoded protein: CASSSTSYEQYF.

The genes are TRBV7-2 and TRBJ1-2; possibly TRBD1 for D (5 bases). This CDR3 comprises 16 residues. V lost 0 bases and J lost 4, with 15 bases in between. Germline loops: CDR1 SGHTA, CDR2 FQGNSA. CDR3 DNA sequence: TGTGCCAGCAGCTTAGCGGTGCGGGGGGGTGGCTATGGCTACACCTTC. Translated, it gives CASSLAVRGGGYGYTF.

V gene TRBV20-1 combines with J gene TRBJ1-1; TRBD1 is a possible D gene (5 bases). Trimming stripped 2 bases from V and 1 base from J, with 11 bases between. CDR1 is DFQATT, CDR2 SNEGSKA, per germline (reference sequence). The CDR3 contains 14 residues. The CDR3 nucleotides are TGCAGTGCTAGAAAGGCAACAGGGAACACTGAAGCTTTCTTT. This codes for CSARKATGNTEAFF.

The chain has TRBV5-4 and TRBJ2-2; 8 positions agree with TRBD2. Trimming took 3 bases from V and 6 from J; bases not matched to a gene: 4. The CDR3 runs 14 residues. Germline values: CDR1 SGHNT, CDR2 YYREEE (reference sequence). CDR3 DNA sequence: TGTGCCAGCAGCTCGGGACTAGTACCCGGGGAGCTGTTTTTT. It yields the protein CASSSGLVPGELFF. Supplemented by reference TRBV5-4 and TRBJ2-2, the full variable domain reads ETGVTQSPTHLIKTRGQQVTLRCSSQSGHNTVSWYQQALGQGPQFIFQYYREEENGRGNFPPRFSGLQFPNYSSELNVNALELDDSALYLCASSSGLVPGELFFGEGSRLTVL.

J is TRBJ2-3 and V is TRBV20-1, with TRBD2 matching 9 bases. V trimming: 3 bases; J trimming: 3 bases; junction bases outside the gene matches: 10. The length of the CDR3 is 16 residues. CDR1 DFQATT and CDR2 SNEGSKA come from the germline V gene (reference sequence). CDR3 residues: CSASPHSGGLTDTQYF. CDR3 bases: TGCAGTGCTAGTCCACATAGCGGGGGCCTGACAGATACGCAGTATTTT.

The V gene is TRBV24-1, the J gene TRBJ2-3; 7 bases map to TRBD2. Germline trimming cut 2 bases from V and 2 bases from J; bases unmatched to any gene: 6. This CDR3 spans 16 amino acids. CDR1 KGHDR and CDR2 SFDVKD come from the germline V gene. CDR3 residues: CATSDSRAGVTDTQYF. DNA of the CDR3: TGTGCCACCAGTGATTCGAGGGCGGGGGTCACAGATACGCAGTATTTT.

The rearrangement uses TRBV12-3 or TRBV12-4 and TRBJ1-5; a possible D gene is TRBD1 (5 bases). V was trimmed by 2 bases and J by 6 bases, leaving 11 bases between them. The CDR3 loop spans 14 amino acids. CDR3 residues: CASSLRRVPQPQHF. The CDR3 bases are TGTGCCAGCAGTTTACGCAGGGTACCTCAGCCCCAGCATTTT.

V usage is TRBV6-1 and J usage is TRBJ2-5; D is unresolved. The germline CDR1 and CDR2 sequences are MNHNS and SASEGT. The CDR3 extends over 8 amino acids. The CDR3, as DNA: TGTAAGGGAGAGACCCAGTACTTC. Encoded protein: CKGETQYF.